Below, 31 T cell receptor beta chains from the same sample are listed, as sequenced in a study of shared clonotypes between healthy human individuals (dated by TCRdb to 2018 to 2020). CD8 naive samples were CD45RO-negative cells positively selected for CCR7, giving a CD45RA+CCR7+ population that excluded TemRA cells. The library was obtained by the immunoSEQ multiplex PCR assay. In its TCRdb copy, this immuneACCESS table keeps in-frame sequences only and misses some clones. Where compared with another copy, unresolved V genes explain less than half of these, and the others have no known cause. The sample table records about 2,200,000 clones; approximately 94% of these occur just once. The ten most abundant clones make up around 1.7% of the sample. The sample taken for sequencing was naive CD8+ T cells from PBMCs. This sample's cell subset or site label indicates: CD45RA+CCR7+. Receptor source: a man aged 18 to 30 in good health. Some clones in this sample may be carry-over from other donors' samples.

The genes are TRBV5-4 and TRBJ2-6, with D maybe TRBD1 (5 bases). Trimming removed 4 bases at V and 1 base at J, with 9 bases between. Germline values: CDR1 SGHNT, CDR2 YYREEE (reference sequence). This CDR3 comprises 15 residues. The CDR3 spells CASSPQGSGANVLTF. The CDR3 nucleotides read TGTGCCAGCAGCCCTCAGGGTTCTGGGGCCAACGTCCTGACTTTC. The full variable domain, its missing parts supplied by reference TRBV5-4 and TRBJ2-6, is ETGVTQSPTHLIKTRGQQVTLRCSSQSGHNTVSWYQQALGQGPQFIFQYYREEENGRGNFPPRFSGLQFPNYSSELNVNALELDDSALYLCASSPQGSGANVLTFGAGSRLTVL.

The chain couples TRBV4-1 to TRBJ1-4; the D gene is possibly TRBD1 (5 bases). This CDR3 region has 18 residues. With 0 bases removed from V and 3 bases from J, the gap between germline ends came to 17 bases. Germline V gene sequence: CDR1 MGHRA, CDR2 YSYEKL. The CDR3 is CASSQEEGRRRPNEKLFF. CDR3 DNA: TGCGCCAGCAGCCAAGAAGAGGGACGGAGAAGGCCTAATGAAAAACTGTTTTTT.

The V gene is TRBV4-1, the J gene TRBJ1-3; D may be TRBD1 (6 bases). CDR3 length: 17 residues. The V end lost 0 bases, the J end lost 0 bases, and 12 bases lay between the germline ends. Germline lookup yields CDR1 MGHRA and CDR2 YSYEKL. The CDR3 DNA reads TGCGCCAGCAGCCAAGATTGGGGGCGTCTCTCTGGAAACACCATATATTTT. Translated: CASSQDWGRLSGNTIYF.

V and J are TRBV7-9 and TRBJ1-5, with D maybe TRBD1 (6 bases). In germline, CDR1 is SEHNR, CDR2 FQNEAQ (reference sequence). The CDR3 contains 16 residues. V was trimmed by 5 bases and J by 11 bases, leaving 25 bases between them. The CDR3 sequence: CASSNGGGMGAAAQHF. CDR3 bases: TGTGCCAGCAGCAACGGGGGCGGTATGGGGGCCGCGGCCCAGCATTTT. Filled out from reference TRBV7-9 and TRBJ1-5, the complete variable domain reads DTGVSQNPRHKITKRGQNVTFRCDPISEHNRLYWYRQTLGQGPEFLTYFQNEAQLEKSRLLSDRFSAERPKGSFSTLEIQRTEQGDSAMYLCASSNGGGMGAAAQHFGDGTRLSIL.

This clone was counted only a few times. The chain employs TRBV9 and TRBJ2-1; D is unresolved. CDR1 and CDR2 from the germline V gene are SGDLS and YYNGEE. V was pared by 3 bases and J by 2 bases, with 9 bases between. The CDR3 extends over 14 amino acids. DNA of the CDR3: TGTGCCAGCAGCGGGGTGGGAACCTACAATGAGCAGTTCTTC. It yields the protein CASSGVGTYNEQFF.

J is TRBJ1-2 and V is TRBV30, with D unresolved. The CDR3 length is 13 residues. V was trimmed by 0 bases and J by 8 bases, leaving 13 bases between them. Germline V gene lookup returns CDR1 GTSNPN and CDR2 SVGIG (reference sequence). The CDR3 reads CAWSVIRTAGYTF. The CDR3 DNA sequence: TGTGCCTGGAGTGTAATTAGGACCGCGGGCTACACCTTC.

The chain recombines TRBV14 with TRBJ2-7, with D unresolved. Trimming removed 6 bases at V and 4 bases at J, with 13 bases between. Germline V lookup: CDR1 SGHDN, CDR2 FVKESK. This CDR3 is built from 13 residues. The CDR3 sequence: CASSFSNRYEQYF. For the CDR3, the DNA is TGTGCCAGCAGTTTCTCGAACCGATACGAGCAGTACTTC.

V usage is TRBV5-1 and J usage is TRBJ1-4; 9 bases agree with TRBD1. Trimming cost V 4 bases and J 6 bases; bases outside gene matches: 7. In germline, CDR1 is SGHRS, CDR2 YFSETQ. The CDR3 is 15 amino acids. CDR3: CASSLRDRADEKLFF. In DNA, the CDR3 is TGCGCCAGCAGCCTCCGGGACAGGGCTGATGAAAAACTGTTTTTT.

The chain has TRBV7-3 and TRBJ2-2, with TRBD1 as a possible D gene (5 bases). This CDR3 contains 16 residues. V was cut by 1 base and J by 6 bases, with 15 bases left in between. Germline-derived CDR1 and CDR2 are SGHTA and FQGTGA. This CDR3 reads CASSLIRQGKAGELFF. CDR3 nucleotides: TGTGCCAGCAGCTTAATTCGTCAGGGAAAGGCCGGGGAGCTGTTTTTT. Based on the CDR3 plus reference TRBV7-3 and TRBJ2-2, the full variable domain is GAGVSQTPSNKVTEKGKYVELRCDPISGHTALYWYRQSLGQGPEFLIYFQGTGAADDSGLPNDRFFAVRPEGSVSTLKIQRTERGDSAVYLCASSLIRQGKAGELFFGEGSRLTVL.

About this clone itself: The same CDR3 can be traced to other DNA sequences in this sample. The chain links TRBV5-1 to TRBJ1-5; 7 nucleotides agree with TRBD1. The junction had 3 bases not matched to a gene; V was cut back by 4 bases and J by 2 bases. CDR1 and CDR2 (germline): SGHRS, YFSETQ. The CDR3 length is 14 residues. CDR3: CASSTGTGNQPQHF. DNA for the CDR3: TGCGCCAGCAGCACCGGGACAGGCAATCAGCCCCAGCATTTT.

V gene TRBV9 combines with J gene TRBJ1-2; 10 nucleotides match TRBD1. This CDR3 contains 16 residues. Germline lookup yields CDR1 SGDLS and CDR2 YYNGEE. J was trimmed by 8 bases and V by 0 bases; bases with no gene match: 10. CDR3 coding DNA: TGTGCCAGCAGCGTAGGGAGCGGAGACAGGGGGCTAGGCTACACCTTC. The encoded protein is CASSVGSGDRGLGYTF.

The chain carries TRBV5-4 and TRBJ2-3; no reliable D call. The CDR3 covers 16 residues. The germline gives CDR1 SGHNT, CDR2 YYREEE (reference sequence). Trimming stripped 4 bases from V and 4 bases from J, with 19 bases between. The CDR3 spells CASSPNLQLTPDTQYF. CDR3 DNA: TGTGCCAGCAGCCCAAATCTTCAGCTTACCCCAGATACGCAGTATTTT.

About this clone: One end of the junction is discordant with germline, which a read error may explain. The chain employs TRBV9 and TRBJ1-6; D gene uncertain. The CDR3 spans 13 residues. Germline V gives CDR1 SGDLS, CDR2 YYNGEE. The CDR3 is CASSVDRNSPLHF. The CDR3 DNA sequence: TGTGCCAGCAGCGTAGATCGCAATTCGCCCCTCCACTTT.

This chain links TRBV6-1 with TRBJ2-7; maybe TRBD2 (6 bases). Germline V gene data show CDR1 as MNHNS and CDR2 as SASEGT. The CDR3 runs to 16 residues. Trimming removed 2 bases at V and 0 bases at J, with 14 bases between. This CDR3 reads CASSERPGALSYEQYF. In nucleotides, the CDR3 is TGTGCCAGCAGTGAAAGACCGGGAGCCCTCTCCTACGAGCAGTACTTC.

This chain uses TRBV7-9 with TRBJ2-5; possible D gene TRBD2, 5 bases. The germline CDR1 and CDR2 sequences are SEHNR and FQNEAQ (reference sequence). The CDR3 runs 14 residues. V was shortened by 4 bases and J by 3 bases, with 12 bases between the two germline ends. The CDR3 bases are TGTGCCAGCAGCTCCAGTTCGGGGAAAGAGACCCAGTACTTC. Its protein is CASSSSSGKETQYF. The full variable domain, its missing parts supplied by reference TRBV7-9 and TRBJ2-5, is DTGVSQNPRHKITKRGQNVTFRCDPISEHNRLYWYRQTLGQGPEFLTYFQNEAQLEKSRLLSDRFSAERPKGSFSTLEIQRTEQGDSAMYLCASSSSSGKETQYFGPGTRLLVL.

The chain links TRBV30 to TRBJ2-7; D is unresolved. Between the trimmed V and J ends, which lost 2 bases and 0 bases, there was a span of 11 bases. This CDR3 region has 14 residues. From germline, CDR1 is GTSNPN and CDR2 SVGIG (reference sequence). CDR3 residues: CAWSLLKSSYEQYF. The CDR3, as DNA: TGTGCCTGGAGTCTCCTCAAGAGCTCCTACGAGCAGTACTTC.

This chain joins TRBV7-9 and TRBJ2-2; D uncertain. Germline V gene lookup returns CDR1 SEHNR and CDR2 FQNEAQ (reference sequence). CDR3 length equals 17 residues. Trimming left V 4 bases short and J 6 bases short, with 21 bases between. The CDR3 here is CASSSGPVTQQAGELFF. CDR3 DNA: TGTGCCAGCAGCTCCGGTCCGGTCACACAACAAGCCGGGGAGCTGTTTTTT.

This rearrangement joins TRBV4-2 to TRBJ1-5; no reliable D call. CDR3 length equals 13 residues. The V and J ends lost 0 bases and 7 bases respectively, with 7 bases between them. Looked up from germline, CDR1 is LGHNA and CDR2 is YNFKEQ. DNA for the CDR3: TGTGCCAGCAGCCAAGATTTTCAGCAGCCCCAGCATTTT. This sequence encodes CASSQDFQQPQHF.

Turning to this clone: The same CDR3 is also encoded by other DNA sequences in this sample. The V and J genes are TRBV5-4 and TRBJ2-7, with 7 bases lining up with TRBD1. In germline, CDR1 is SGHNT, CDR2 YYREEE (reference sequence). V was pared by 4 bases and J by 2 bases, with 6 bases of the junction left unmatched. This CDR3 is built from 14 residues. The DNA for the CDR3 is TGTGCCAGCAGCCTTTGGGACAGCGCCTACGAGCAGTACTTC. Its protein is CASSLWDSAYEQYF.

The chain combines TRBV29-1 with TRBJ2-1, with 7 bases aligning to TRBD2. Germline assignment: CDR1 SQVTM and CDR2 ANQGSEA. V trimming: 3 bases; J trimming: 6 bases; junction bases outside the gene matches: 11. The CDR3 consists of 15 residues. The CDR3 bases are TGCAGCGTTGAGCTTACGGGACTAATAAGCAATGAGCAGTTCTTC. Amino acid sequence: CSVELTGLISNEQFF.

The V and J genes are TRBV10-1 and TRBJ1-1; D is possibly TRBD1 (5 bases). The germline CDR1 and CDR2 sequences are WNHNN and SYGVQD (reference sequence). V lost 4 bases, J lost 6 bases, and 9 bases lay in between. The CDR3 extends over 12 amino acids. CDR3 in amino acids: CASSVGGAEAFF. CDR3 in DNA: TGCGCCAGCAGTGTCGGGGGTGCTGAAGCTTTCTTT.

This chain connects TRBV5-1 to TRBJ1-1, with 8 bases identical to TRBD1. The CDR3 loop spans 17 amino acids. The germline gives CDR1 SGHRS, CDR2 YFSETQ. Losses at the gene ends were 3 bases for V and 4 bases for J; bases not matched to a gene: 14. The CDR3: CASSSDRVSLGVTEAFF. In DNA form, the CDR3 reads TGCGCCAGCAGCTCGGACAGGGTCTCTCTCGGTGTCACTGAAGCTTTCTTT.

V and J are TRBV21-1 and TRBJ2-4. TRBV21-1 represents a pseudogene. There are 20 residues in the CDR3. The CDR3 DNA sequence: TGTGCCAGCAGCAAATACGAACGACACGAGACCCTGAGGTCCCAAAACATTCAGTACTTC. This encodes CASSKYERHETLRSQNIQYF.

The chain employs TRBV25-1 and TRBJ1-2; 9 nucleotides agree with TRBD1. Germline CDR1 MGHDK, CDR2 SYGVNS. V was pared by 6 bases and J by 6 bases, with 5 bases of the junction left unmatched. The CDR3 totals 13 residues. The CDR3 DNA reads as TGTGCCAGCAGGCGGGACAGGGCGGATGGCTACACCTTC. Encoded protein: CASRRDRADGYTF.

This chain links TRBV14 with TRBJ2-1, with D uncertain. Germline CDR1 is SGHDN and CDR2 is FVKESK. V lost 0 bases to trimming and J lost 3 bases, with 6 bases between them. The CDR3 sequence is 14 residues long. This CDR3 reads CASSQDLNYNEQFF. DNA of the CDR3: TGTGCCAGCAGCCAAGATCTTAACTACAATGAGCAGTTCTTC.

In this sample, this clone turned up once. The rearrangement uses TRBV2 and TRBJ2-1; perhaps TRBD2 as D (6 bases). The V gene's germline CDR1 is SNHLY and CDR2 FYNNEI. This CDR3 spans 15 amino acids. Trimming left V 2 bases short and J 3 bases short, with 11 bases between. Written as DNA, the CDR3 is TGTGCCAGCAGTGAAAGGACTACGAACTACAATGAGCAGTTCTTC. Its translation is CASSERTTNYNEQFF. The whole variable domain, remainder taken from reference TRBV2 and TRBJ2-1, is EPEVTQTPSHQVTQMGQEVILRCVPISNHLYFYWYRQILGQKVEFLVSFYNNEISEKSEIFDDQFSVERPDGSNFTLKIRSTKLEDSAMYFCASSERTTNYNEQFFGPGTRLTVL.

Note on this clone: The sample carries other DNA sequences with the same CDR3. V gene TRBV5-6 combines with J gene TRBJ2-7; perhaps TRBD2 as D (6 bases). Germline assignment: CDR1 SGHDT and CDR2 YYEEEE. V lost 0 bases and J 6 bases, leaving 7 bases between the germline ends. The CDR3 runs 12 residues. The CDR3 nucleotides are TGTGCCAGCAGCTTGGCCGGGGGCGAGCAGTACTTC. It translates to CASSLAGGEQYF.

This clone appeared a single time. The chain recombines TRBV19 with TRBJ1-5; TRBD1 matches 7 bases. J was trimmed by 7 bases and V by 4 bases; bases with no gene match: 10. Germline V gene lookup returns CDR1 LNHDA and CDR2 SQIVND (reference sequence). The length of the CDR3 is 15 residues. CDR3 amino acids: CASSSDRVAKQPQHF. The CDR3 DNA sequence: TGTGCCAGTAGTAGCGACAGGGTGGCTAAACAGCCCCAGCATTTT.

CDR3 sequence: CASNSMGLSSTDTQYF. The DNA for the CDR3 is TGTGCCAGCAACTCCATGGGACTTTCAAGCACAGATACGCAGTATTTT. The chain employs TRBV11-2 and TRBJ2-3, with D possibly TRBD2 on 6 matching bases. This CDR3 comprises 16 residues. Trimming pared 7 bases from V and 0 bases from J, leaving 17 bases between. Germline assignment: CDR1 SGHAT and CDR2 FQNNGV. Combining the CDR3 with reference TRBV11-2 and TRBJ2-3 gives the whole variable domain EAGVAQSPRYKIIEKRQSVAFWCNPISGHATLYWYQQILGQGPKLLIQFQNNGVVDDSQLPKDRFSAERLKGVDSTLKIQPAKLEDSAVYLCASNSMGLSSTDTQYFGPGTRLTVL.

The chain is built from TRBV6-5 and TRBJ1-2; D call uncertain. The V gene lost 7 bases and the J gene lost 4 bases, with 13 bases spanning the gap. CDR1 MNHEY and CDR2 SVGAGI come from the germline V gene. This CDR3 is 13 amino acids long. The CDR3 DNA reads TGTGCCAGCACCCCGGGCAGAGGCTATGGCTACACCTTC. It specifies CASTPGRGYGYTF.

The chain uses TRBV10-2 and TRBJ2-7, with TRBD2 matching 7 bases. Germline lookup yields CDR1 WSHSY and CDR2 SAAADI. This CDR3 contains 16 residues. V dropped 2 bases and J dropped 7; count of bases not matched to a gene: 14. CDR3 in DNA: TGCGCCAGCAGTGAGGTTTCGTGGGAGGGCCCGAGAGAGCAGTACTTC. Protein: CASSEVSWEGPREQYF.